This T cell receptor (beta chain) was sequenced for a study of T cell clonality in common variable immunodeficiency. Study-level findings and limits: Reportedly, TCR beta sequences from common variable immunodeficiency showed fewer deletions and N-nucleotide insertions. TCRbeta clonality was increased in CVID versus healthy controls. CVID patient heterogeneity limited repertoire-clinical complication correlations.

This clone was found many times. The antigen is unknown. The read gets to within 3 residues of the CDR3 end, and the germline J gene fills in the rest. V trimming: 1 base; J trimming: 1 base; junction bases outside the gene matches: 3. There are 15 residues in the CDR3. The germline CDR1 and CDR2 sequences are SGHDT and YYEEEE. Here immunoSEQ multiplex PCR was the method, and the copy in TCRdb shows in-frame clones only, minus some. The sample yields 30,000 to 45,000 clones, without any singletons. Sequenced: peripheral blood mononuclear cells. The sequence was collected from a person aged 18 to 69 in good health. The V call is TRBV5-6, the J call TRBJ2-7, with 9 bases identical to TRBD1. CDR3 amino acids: CASSLWDRESYEQYF. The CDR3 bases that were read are TGTGCCAGCAGCTTGTGGGACAGGGAGTCCTACGAG.